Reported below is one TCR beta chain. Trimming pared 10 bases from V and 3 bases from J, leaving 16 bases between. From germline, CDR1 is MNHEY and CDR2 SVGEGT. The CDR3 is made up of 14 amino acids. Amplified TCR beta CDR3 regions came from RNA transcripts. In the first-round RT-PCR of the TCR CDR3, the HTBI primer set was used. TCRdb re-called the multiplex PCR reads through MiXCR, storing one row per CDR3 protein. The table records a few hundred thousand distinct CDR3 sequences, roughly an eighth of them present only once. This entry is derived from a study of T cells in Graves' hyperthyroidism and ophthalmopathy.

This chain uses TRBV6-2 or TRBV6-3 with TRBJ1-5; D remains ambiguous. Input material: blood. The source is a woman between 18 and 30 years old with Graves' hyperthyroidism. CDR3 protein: CANTDGANNQPQHF. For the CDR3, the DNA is TGTGCCAACACGGACGGTGCCAACAATCAGCCCCAGCATTTT.